This T cell receptor (beta chain) stems from a study of blood T cell repertoires in COVID-19. The table came from immunoSEQ multiplex PCR; TCRdb's copy has only in-frame clones and leaves some out. The data contain some 100,000 clones, 75% to 85% of them singletons. The CDR3 has 15 residues. Germline assignment: CDR1 LGHDT and CDR2 YNNKEL (reference sequence). The V end was cut by 3 bases, the J end by 0 bases, with 8 bases between. Sequencing was done on a sample of peripheral blood. The genes are TRBV3-1 (or the pseudogene TRBV3-2) and TRBJ2-2; D might be TRBD1 (5 bases). This receptor was identified in a human donor in a cohort sampled during active COVID-19. The CDR3 DNA sequence: TGTGCCAGCAGCCAGCAGGGTGCGAACACCGGGGAGCTGTTTTTT. Translation gives CASSQQGANTGELFF.